The 23 T cell receptor beta chains below all came from one sample that was sequenced in a study of response to subunit inactivated influenza vaccine. TCRdb recomputed calls from the RT-PCR reads with MiXCR, one row per CDR3 protein. This sample has under 800,000 distinct CDR3 sequences, with more than 11% found just once. Sequenced here: PBMCs from blood, sampled 14 to 15 days before vaccination. These receptor sequences come from a man aged 50 to 60 who received an inactivated influenza vaccine.

The chain is built from TRBV5-1 and TRBJ2-3; D not resolved. Germline V CDR1 and CDR2: SGHRS, YFSETQ. Trimming shortened V by 0 bases and J by 4 bases, and 9 bases separated the two germline ends. This CDR3 has 14 amino acids. For the CDR3, the DNA is TGCGCCAGCAGCTTGGAGGTGGTTGCAGATACGCAGTATTTT. Protein product: CASSLEVVADTQYF.

The rearrangement links TRBV3-1 to TRBJ2-7; 7 nucleotides agree with TRBD1. The V and J ends lost 2 bases and 4 bases, in that order; junction bases with no gene match: 2. The germline V gene encodes CDR1 LGHDT and CDR2 YNNKEL (reference sequence). This CDR3 has 13 amino acids. CDR3 sequence: CASSQKGAYEQYF. CDR3 DNA: TGTGCCAGCAGCCAAAAGGGGGCTTACGAGCAGTACTTC.

This clonotype was seen a handful of times. The chain carries TRBV9 and TRBJ2-3; D might be TRBD2 (6 bases). Germline assignment: CDR1 SGDLS and CDR2 YYNGEE. The CDR3 contains 14 residues. V gave up 3 bases and J gave up 2 bases, with 10 bases separating them. CDR3 amino acids: CASSATGDTDTQYF. CDR3 nucleotides: TGTGCCAGCAGCGCCACGGGGGACACAGATACGCAGTATTTT.

There are many counts of this clonotype. The rearrangement uses TRBV7-9 and TRBJ2-7, with a possible D match to TRBD2 (5 bases). V was cut by 5 bases and J by 0 bases, with 20 bases left in between. The CDR3 runs 17 residues. Germline CDR1 and CDR2: SEHNR and FQNEAQ (reference sequence). CDR3 in amino acids: CASSPSGLGMSSYEQYF. Here the CDR3 DNA reads TGTGCCAGCAGCCCTTCGGGGTTGGGGATGAGCTCCTACGAGCAGTACTTC.

The table lists this clonotype with a count of one. CDR3 region: CASSVSTGTIYEQYF. The CDR3 nucleotides are TGTGCCAGCAGCGTCAGTACCGGGACCATCTACGAGCAGTACTTC. The V call is TRBV9, the J call TRBJ2-7, with D perhaps given as TRBD1 or TRBD2 (5 bases each). Trimming left V 2 bases short and J 3 bases short, with 15 bases between. Looked up from germline, CDR1 is SGDLS and CDR2 is YYNGEE. The CDR3 has 15 residues.

This clonotype was observed a handful of times. This rearrangement joins TRBV3-1 to TRBJ2-1, with D perhaps matching TRBD2 (5 bases). Trimming took off 1 base at V and 10 bases at J, with 8 bases between the two ends. This CDR3 is 12 amino acids long. Looked up from germline, CDR1 is LGHDT and CDR2 is YNNKEL (reference sequence). The CDR3 loop reads CASSQVRGEQFF. The CDR3 coding sequence is TGTGCCAGCAGCCAAGTTAGAGGGGAGCAGTTCTTC.

The chain links TRBV7-9 to TRBJ2-5; the D call may be TRBD1 or TRBD2 (5 bases each). Trimming took 3 bases from V and 5 from J, leaving 13 bases between them. Looked up from germline, CDR1 is SEHNR and CDR2 is FQNEAQ (reference sequence). This CDR3 is built from 14 residues. The CDR3 DNA reads TGTGCCAGCAGCTTTTCAGGGACGGGGGAGACCCAGTACTTC. Its protein product is CASSFSGTGETQYF.

The chain links TRBV12-3 or TRBV12-4 to TRBJ1-2; no reliable D call. V lost 6 bases and J 6 bases, leaving 17 bases between the germline ends. The CDR3 contains 14 residues. For the CDR3, the DNA is TGTGCCAGCAGCCTAATCACCCGGTCCAATGGCTACACCTTC. It encodes CASSLITRSNGYTF.

This clonotype was seen only a few times. The rearrangement uses TRBV15 and TRBJ2-5, with D perhaps matching TRBD2 (6 bases). This CDR3 comprises 18 residues. Germline V gives CDR1 LNHNV, CDR2 YYDKDF (reference sequence). Trimming shortened V by 0 bases and J by 5 bases, and 22 bases separated the two germline ends. CDR3: CATSRDADSGRGGETQYF. The CDR3, as DNA: TGTGCCACCAGCAGAGATGCGGATAGCGGAAGAGGTGGGGAGACCCAGTACTTC.

There are a few counts of this clonotype. V gene TRBV6-5 combines with J gene TRBJ1-6; tentative D call: TRBD1 (5 bases). The CDR3 has 16 amino acids. Germline CDR1 MNHEY, CDR2 SVGAGI. Trimming took off 2 bases at V and 6 bases at J, with 14 bases between the two ends. The CDR3 DNA is TGTGCCAGCAGTTACCGTGGGCCTGGGGGTAATTCACCCCTCCACTTT. Amino acid sequence: CASSYRGPGGNSPLHF.

The V call is TRBV19, the J call TRBJ2-2, with 9 bases that match TRBD2. Germline CDR1 is LNHDA and CDR2 is SQIVND (reference sequence). After removal of 6 bases from V and 6 bases from J, the junction contained 11 bases not matched to a gene. CDR3 length equals 16 residues. The CDR3 sequence: CASRSHSGSFSGELFF. The CDR3 DNA sequence: TGTGCCAGTAGATCCCATAGCGGGAGTTTCTCCGGGGAGCTGTTTTTT. The complete variable domain, with remaining parts taken from reference TRBV19 and TRBJ2-2, reads DGGITQSPKYLFRKEGQNVTLSCEQNLNHDAMYWYRQDPGQGLRLIYYSQIVNDFQKGDIAEGYSVSREKKESFPLTVTSAQKNPTAFYLCASRSHSGSFSGELFFGEGSRLTVL.

This clonotype showed up just a few times. The chain carries TRBV5-1 and TRBJ2-7; D tentatively reads TRBD1 or TRBD2 (5 bases each). This CDR3 comprises 14 residues. V lost 4 bases to trimming and J lost 6 bases, with 17 bases between them. Germline V gene lookup returns CDR1 SGHRS and CDR2 YFSETQ. CDR3 amino acids: CASSRDEGSGEQYF. The CDR3 coding sequence is TGCGCCAGCAGCCGGGACGAAGGGTCAGGCGAGCAGTACTTC.

For the CDR3, the DNA is TGCAGCGTTGGCATTTGGGGGCCTAATGAGCAGTTCTTC. As protein: CSVGIWGPNEQFF. V gene TRBV29-1 combines with J gene TRBJ2-1; weak D call: TRBD1 (6 bases). The CDR3 covers 13 residues. V gave up 4 bases and J gave up 7 bases, with 14 bases separating them. Germline-derived CDR1 and CDR2 are SQVTM and ANQGSEA.

The rearrangement links TRBV27 to TRBJ2-1, with D maybe TRBD2 (6 bases). The CDR3 covers 15 residues. With 5 bases removed from V and 6 bases from J, the gap between germline ends came to 17 bases. CDR1 and CDR2 from the germline V gene are MNHEY and SMNVEV (reference sequence). The CDR3 DNA reads TGTGCCAGCAGTGAAACCGGGACTTCCCTCAATGAGCAGTTCTTC. Encoded protein: CASSETGTSLNEQFF.

The chain couples TRBV24-1 to TRBJ2-1, with no clear D. The CDR3 covers 14 residues. With 3 bases removed from V and 7 bases from J, the gap between germline ends came to 12 bases. CDR1 is KGHDR and CDR2 is SFDVKD in the germline V gene. The chain's CDR3 is CATSDTPASNEQFF. CDR3 in DNA: TGTGCCACCAGTGATACGCCGGCGAGTAATGAGCAGTTCTTC.

This clonotype was seen more than once but under ten times. J is TRBJ2-1 and V is TRBV29-1; a weak D match, TRBD1 (6 bases). The length of the CDR3 is 13 residues. The germline gives CDR1 SQVTM, CDR2 ANQGSEA. V was clipped by 7 bases and J by 8 bases, with 18 bases between them. The CDR3 protein is CSARDTRADEQFF. The CDR3 nucleotides read TGCAGCGCCAGGGACACCCGTGCAGATGAGCAGTTCTTC.

V and J are TRBV16 and TRBJ2-5, with 10 bases fitting TRBD2. Germline V gene sequence: CDR1 KGHSY, CDR2 FQNENV. V lost 5 bases to trimming and J lost 2 bases; unmatched junction nucleotides: 2. CDR3 length equals 14 residues. The CDR3 DNA reads as TGTGCCAGCAGCGCGACTAGCGGGCAAGAGACCCAGTACTTC. This gives the protein CASSATSGQETQYF.

This clonotype was recorded a few times. The gene calls are TRBV5-6 and TRBJ2-7, with 7 nucleotides matching TRBD1. The CDR3 totals 14 residues. From germline, CDR1 is SGHDT and CDR2 YYEEEE. The junction had 3 bases not matched to a gene; V was cut back by 1 base and J by 2 bases. The CDR3 is CASSLTGVTYEQYF. The DNA of the CDR3 is TGTGCCAGCAGCTTGACAGGGGTGACCTACGAGCAGTACTTC.

This chain links TRBV7-3 with TRBJ2-1; 13 bases are shared with TRBD2. V lost 4 bases to trimming and J lost 5 bases; unmatched junction nucleotides: 5. Germline V gives CDR1 SGHTA, CDR2 FQGTGA. CDR3 length equals 16 residues. The CDR3 protein is CASSSRLAGGNNEQFF. DNA for the CDR3: TGTGCCAGCAGCTCCCGACTAGCGGGAGGCAACAATGAGCAGTTCTTC.

The CDR3 region has the DNA TGCGCCAGCAGCTCTCAAGCAGGGACAAAGGGCGAAAAACTGTTTTTT. It encodes CASSSQAGTKGEKLFF. The chain carries TRBV5-1 and TRBJ1-4; D may be TRBD1 (6 bases). V lost 3 bases to trimming and J lost 8 bases, with 20 bases between them. The CDR3 has 16 amino acids. The germline V gene encodes CDR1 SGHRS and CDR2 YFSETQ.

V is TRBV9 and J is TRBJ1-3; no clear D. The CDR3 contains 15 residues. V dropped 0 bases and J dropped 3 bases, with 10 bases sitting between them. CDR1 is SGDLS, CDR2 YYNGEE, per germline. The CDR3 DNA reads as TGTGCCAGCAGCGTAGACGGGGTTGGTGGAAACACCATATATTTT. Protein: CASSVDGVGGNTIYF.

This chain links TRBV7-2 with TRBJ2-1; TRBD2 matches at 11 bases. CDR3 length: 15 amino acids. Trimming at V came to 3 bases and at J to 7 bases, leaving 5 bases not matched to a gene. The germline gives CDR1 SGHTA, CDR2 FQGNSA. CDR3 sequence: CASSFIAGGPNEQFF. CDR3 DNA: TGTGCCAGCAGCTTTATAGCGGGGGGGCCGAATGAGCAGTTCTTC.

This clonotype was observed a few times. V gene TRBV25-1 combines with J gene TRBJ2-1, with a weak D call TRBD1 (6 bases). Per the germline V gene, CDR1 is MGHDK and CDR2 is SYGVNS. The CDR3 is 13 residues long. Trimming removed 5 bases from V and 12 bases from J, with 17 bases in between. The CDR3 region is CASSKDSGKGQFF. The CDR3 DNA is TGTGCCAGCAGTAAGGACAGCGGCAAAGGGCAGTTCTTC.